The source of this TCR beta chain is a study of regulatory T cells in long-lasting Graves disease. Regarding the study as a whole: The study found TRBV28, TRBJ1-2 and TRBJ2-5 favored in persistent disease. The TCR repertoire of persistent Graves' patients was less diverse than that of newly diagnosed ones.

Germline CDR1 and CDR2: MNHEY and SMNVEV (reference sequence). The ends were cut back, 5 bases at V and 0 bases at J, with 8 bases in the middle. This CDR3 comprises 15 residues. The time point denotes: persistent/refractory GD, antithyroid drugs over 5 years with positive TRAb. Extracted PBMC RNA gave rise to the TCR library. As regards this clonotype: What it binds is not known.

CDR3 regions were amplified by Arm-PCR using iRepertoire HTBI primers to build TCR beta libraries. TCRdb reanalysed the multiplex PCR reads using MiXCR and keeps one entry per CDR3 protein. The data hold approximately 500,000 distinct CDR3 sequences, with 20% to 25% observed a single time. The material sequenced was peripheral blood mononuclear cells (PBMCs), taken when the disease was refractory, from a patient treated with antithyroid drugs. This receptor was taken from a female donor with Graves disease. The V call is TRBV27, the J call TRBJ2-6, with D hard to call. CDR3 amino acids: CASSPDTSGANVLTF. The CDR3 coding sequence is TGTGCCAGCAGTCCTGATACCTCTGGGGCCAACGTCCTGACTTTC.